The clone carrying this T cell receptor beta chain was counted once. The antigen remains unidentified. Treatment: around 19 received Ad26.COV2.S at low or high dose, single or two shots; 5 received placebo; per-sample allocation not given. It was on day 63 after the first vaccine or placebo injection that samples were taken. The vaccine antigen was prefusion-stabilized Wuhan SARS-CoV-2 spike. This sample is part of a study of Ad26.COV2.S vaccination and SARS-CoV-2 variants. Study-level background: Once, or twice with 56 days between doses, Ad26.COV2.S was given intramuscularly.

Generated by immunoSEQ multiplex PCR, the TCRdb table keeps only in-frame clones and is missing some. The sample records approximately 410,000 clones, roughly 90% being singletons. This CDR3 spans 16 amino acids. General study points: With respect to non-spike TCR breadth, vaccine and placebo recipients were similar. Placebo recipients showed lower spike-specific TCR breadth than vaccinees.

The chain recombines TRBV21-1 with TRBJ2-7; the D call in the table, TRBD1, was not verified against the DNA. TRBV21-1 is described as a pseudogene. The sample here was peripheral blood, taken in a trial of Ad26.COV2.S vaccine versus placebo. This receptor was taken from a person aged 18 to 65 who received the Ad26.COV2.S COVID-19 vaccine or a placebo. The CDR3 spells CASSSADRGRLREQYF. In DNA, the CDR3 is TGTGCCAGCAGCAGCGCGGACAGGGGGCGCCTCCGCGAGCAGTACTTC.